A selection of T cell receptor beta chains follows, all from one sample in a study of cytomegalovirus exposure and HLA in healthy donors. Sequencing was performed with immunoSEQ multiplex PCR; in TCRdb, only in-frame clones are kept and a portion is missing. The data hold approximately 160,000 clones, with 80% to 90% observed a single time. The sequenced sample consisted of PBMCs. These receptors were taken from a girl aged 5 to 17 in good health and CMV-seropositive. The CDR3 runs from the conserved cysteine through the conserved F or W. D genes are given only for firm matches. The size entry is marked missing in some rows and otherwise reads once, few, many or a size class.

J,V,size,D,length,DNA,CDR3
TRBJ2-7,TRBV28,.,.,13,TGTGCCAGCAGTTCATTGGCACCCTACGAGCAGTACTTC,CASSSLAPYEQYF
TRBJ2-7,TRBV11-3,.,.,11,TGTGCCAGCAGCTTAGATTACGAGCAGTACTTC,CASSLDYEQYF
TRBJ2-1,TRBV11-3,.,.,14,TGTGCCAGCAGCAGCACGGCCGCTGGGAGTGAGCAGTTCTTC,CASSSTAAGSEQFF
TRBJ1-4,TRBV9,few,TRBD1,16,TGTGCCAGCAGCGTAGCTGGGGGACAGAGTAATGAAAAACTGTTTTTT,CASSVAGGQSNEKLFF
TRBJ1-3,TRBV9,.,.,16,TGTGCCAGCAGCGATGTCAGGGCGACGGGTGGAAACACCATATATTTT,CASSDVRATGGNTIYF
TRBJ2-5,TRBV7-8,.,TRBD2,18,TGTGCCAGCAGCCCAGACTGGCGAGGGGCGGGGGTGTCTGAGACCCAGTACTTC,CASSPDWRGAGVSETQYF
TRBJ1-1,TRBV29-1,.,.,12,TGCGCCTCCCCGGGGTCGTACACTGAAGCTTTCTTT,CASPGSYTEAFF
TRBJ1-2,TRBV5-1,.,.,14,TGCGCCAGCAGCTTGGGACGGGGAATGGATGGCTACACCTTC,CASSLGRGMDGYTF
TRBJ2-7,TRBV6-5,.,.,13,TGTGCCAGCAGTTACCGGGCAGGGCTCGAGCAGTACTTC,CASSYRAGLEQYF
TRBJ1-2,TRBV5-8,.,TRBD1,15,TGTGCCAGCAGCATTGGACAGGGGGCCGGCTATGGCTACACCTTC,CASSIGQGAGYGYTF
TRBJ2-1,TRBV18,.,.,17,TGTGCCAGCTCTCAAACTAACGGGATAGCGGCAGCGGGTGAGCAGTTCTTC,CASSQTNGIAAAGEQFF
TRBJ2-7,TRBV5-1,.,TRBD1,14,TGCGCCAGCAGCTTGGAGGGACAGGGTTACGAGCAGTACTTC,CASSLEGQGYEQYF
TRBJ1-2,TRBV11-1,.,.,13,TGTGCCAGCAGCCTCGACAGGAACTATGGCTACACCTTC,CASSLDRNYGYTF
TRBJ2-1,TRBV5-5,.,TRBD1,16,TGTGCCAGCAGCTCCTACGGGACAGGGACCTACAATGAGCAGTTCTTC,CASSSYGTGTYNEQFF
TRBJ2-1,TRBV11-3,.,TRBD2,18,TGTGCCAGCAGCTTAAGACTAGCGGGGCGGAGCTCCTACAATGAGCAGTTCTTC,CASSLRLAGRSSYNEQFF
TRBJ2-7,TRBV7-2,.,TRBD1,19,TGTGCCAGCAGCGCCCGCAACCCGTTCGGACAGGAACTCTCCTACGAGCAGTACTTC,CASSARNPFGQELSYEQYF
TRBJ2-2,TRBV7-9,.,.,16,TGTGCCAGCAGCTTTCTCCGGGGGGCTGGGACCGGGGAGCTGTTTTTT,CASSFLRGAGTGELFF
TRBJ1-1,TRBV7-2,.,.,11,TGTGCCAGCAGCGCGGGGTTTGAAGCTTTCTTT,CASSAGFEAFF
TRBJ2-1,TRBV7-3,.,TRBD1,16,TGTGCCAGCAGCTTAGCAGGGGGAGTCTCCTACAATGAGCAGTTCTTC,CASSLAGGVSYNEQFF
TRBJ1-4,TRBV2,once,.,15,TGTGCCAGCATGACAGAACCGACGTGGAAGGAAAAACTGTTTTTT,CASMTEPTWKEKLFF
TRBJ2-1,TRBV4-1,once,TRBD2,15,TGCGCCAGCAGCGCTAAACAGCGGGGGGACGATGAGCAGTTCTTC,CASSAKQRGDDEQFF
TRBJ1-3,TRBV6-5,.,.,13,TGTGCCAGCAGCACAGGAGCTGGAAACACCATATATTTT,CASSTGAGNTIYF
TRBJ1-3,TRBV5-1,.,.,18,TGCGCCAGCAGCTTGGAGTCGACAGGCGGAGGAACGGGAAACACCATATATTTT,CASSLESTGGGTGNTIYF
TRBJ2-7,TRBV9,.,TRBD1,15,TGTGCCAGCAGCGGCTCCGGGACAGGAGCCTACGAGCAGTACTTC,CASSGSGTGAYEQYF
TRBJ1-5,TRBV19,.,TRBD1,15,TGTGCCAGTAGTATAGTGGGACAGGAGTATCAGCCCCAGCATTTT,CASSIVGQEYQPQHF
TRBJ2-7,TRBV7-8,few,.,13,TGTGCCAGCAGCTTAGTTAGCGGCTACGAGCAGTACTTC,CASSLVSGYEQYF
TRBJ2-3,TRBV18,few,.,16,TGTGCCAGCTCACCCCGTACAGGACAGCACACAGATACGCAGTATTTT,CASSPRTGQHTDTQYF
TRBJ2-6,TRBV7-6,few,.,15,TGTGCCAGCAGTTACCAGGGTAGCGGGGCCAACGTCCTGACTTTC,CASSYQGSGANVLTF
TRBJ1-3,TRBV5-1,once,.,16,TGCGCCAGCAGCTTGGTTCAGGTTAGCTCTGGAAACACCATATATTTT,CASSLVQVSSGNTIYF
TRBJ2-7,TRBV27,.,TRBD1,13,TGTGCCAGCGGACAGGGGGCCCCCTACGAGCAGTACTTC,CASGQGAPYEQYF
TRBJ2-3,TRBV4-1,once,TRBD2,16,TGCGCCAGCAGCCAAGTATACAGCGGGGGTGCAGATACGCAGTATTTT,CASSQVYSGGADTQYF
TRBJ2-1,TRBV7-2,.,.,14,TGTGCCAGCAGCTTATGGGACAAGGGGAATGAGCAGTTCTTC,CASSLWDKGNEQFF
TRBJ1-1,TRBV5-1,.,.,15,TGCGCCAGCAGCTTGGTCGGGGGGATGAACACTGAAGCTTTCTTT,CASSLVGGMNTEAFF
TRBJ1-6,TRBV5-1,once,.,13,TGCGCCAGCAGCTTGGCAGGGGAGTCACCCCTCCACTTT,CASSLAGESPLHF
TRBJ1-6,TRBV23-1,few,TRBD1,16,TGCGCCAGCAGTCAATTGAGACAGGGGATTAGTTCACCCCTCCACTTT,CASSQLRQGISSPLHF
TRBJ2-7,TRBV7-8,.,.,15,TGTGCCAGCAGCTTTAGAGGGGGAAAGTCCTACGGGCAGTACTTC,CASSFRGGKSYGQYF
TRBJ2-2,TRBV18,.,TRBD2,15,TGTGCCAGCTCACCGGTCGGGACTAGCGACGGGGAGCTGTTTTTT,CASSPVGTSDGELFF
TRBJ2-1,TRBV29-1,.,TRBD1,15,TGCAGCGCCGAAGGACCGGGACAGGCTTACAATGAGCAGTTCTTC,CSAEGPGQAYNEQFF
TRBJ1-4,TRBV7-9,.,.,15,TGTGCCAGCAGTCCACACTCAGGGGAAATTGAAAAACTGTTTTTT,CASSPHSGEIEKLFF
TRBJ1-1,TRBV10-3,few,.,14,TGTGCCATCAGTGAGTCGGGAGTCAGAACTGAAGCTTTCTTT,CAISESGVRTEAFF
TRBJ2-7,TRBV11-3,.,.,14,TGTGCCAGCAGCCCAGATACCGCCCGGGGCGAGCAGTACTTC,CASSPDTARGEQYF
TRBJ2-1,TRBV30,.,.,11,TGTGCCTGGAGTCCGTACAATGAGCAGTTCTTC,CAWSPYNEQFF
TRBJ1-1,TRBV2,.,TRBD1,15,TGTGCCAGCAGCGGGACAGGGAGCATGAACACTGAAGCTTTCTTT,CASSGTGSMNTEAFF
TRBJ1-2,TRBV6-1,once,.,13,TGTGCCAGCAGTGATCCTCGGGGTCCGGGCTACACCTTC,CASSDPRGPGYTF
TRBJ2-1,TRBV4-1,.,TRBD1,14,TGCGCCAGCAGCCAAGGGACAGGGAACAATGAGCAGTTCTTC,CASSQGTGNNEQFF
TRBJ1-5,TRBV25-1,.,.,17,TGTGCCAGCAGTGAATCCCAAGGAGGGCGAAACAATCAGCCCCAGCATTTT,CASSESQGGRNNQPQHF
TRBJ2-7,TRBV4-1,once,TRBD2,17,TGCGCCAGCAGCCAAGATAGGAGCGGGGGGTCCGATCTCGAGCAGTACTTC,CASSQDRSGGSDLEQYF
TRBJ2-7,TRBV27,.,.,19,TGTGCCAGCAGTCCCCTCTTTAGTCAGGGTTCGGCCACTTCCTACGAGCAGTACTTC,CASSPLFSQGSATSYEQYF